This TCR beta chain is drawn from a study of blood T cell repertoires in COVID-19 (dated by TCRdb to about 2020). The study in broad terms: Collaborator samples came from the United States, Italy and Spain and covered acute and convalescent phases of COVID-19. The prospective study material was composed of cDNA or gDNA derived from T cells, B-cell-depleted T cells, or PBMCs. Subjects who had been exposed to COVID-19, were actively infected with it, or had recovered from it provided the deeply sampled blood TCRbeta repertoires that made up the dataset. The repertoires were released in a freely available public database meant as a resource for research on the immune response to SARS-CoV-2. Samples were obtained from the ongoing ImmuneRACE study (first 160 participants) and from 950 to 1,500 subjects provided by 6 global collaborators. The sample metadata nearly always contained a de-identified subject ID, COVID-19 status, age in years and sex. Where available, HLA class I and class II types were obtained from metadata supplied by the sample provider rather than from assay-based typing. Results and caveats for the whole study, not just this receptor: The amount of clinical and demographic metadata varied by source and participant and was provided uncurated.

Each collaborating institution followed its own protocols to collect whole blood in K2EDTA tubes. For TCRbeta analysis, collaborators shipped samples as frozen whole blood, isolated PBMCs, or DNA extracted from either of those sample types. A few counts support this clone. The clone's antigen remains unknown. Base qualities are not provided; no much larger clone lies one nucleotide away. The immunoSEQ Assay, a bias-controlled multiplex PCR, was used to amplify TCRbeta CDR3 regions from genomic DNA. The study's processing was this. The number of nucleated cells in each sample was estimated by amplification of reference gene primers within the assay. Sequence reads were collapsed and filtered to measure the absolute abundance of every unique TCRbeta CDR3 rearrangement. For each sample, productive Simpson clonality was calculated by taking the square root of Simpson's diversity index across productive rearrangements. Entries here come from immuneACCESS through TCRdb and include only in-frame sequences with V and J called. Some clones fail to appear in such tables; in the studies checked, an unresolved V gene covers under half of the shortfall, and the cause of the remainder is unknown. V and J calls and clone size are as listed in that table; D and trimming were resolved from the DNA. This sample gives roughly 200,000 clones in total; about nine tenths of them show up just once. The ten largest clones add up to around 5.7% of the sample.

The CDR3 goes from the cysteine to the phenylalanine over 17 residues. The only DNA kept is the CDR3, 51 bases in frame from the first base. V and J are trimmed by 3 bases and 3 bases, and the gene matches miss 8 bases of the junction. CDR1 MGHRA and CDR2 YSYEKL are derived from the germline V gene. This chain joins TRBV4-1 to TRBJ2-7; 13 bases in between match TRBD2. The material sequenced was peripheral blood. The TCR was taken from a man older than 75 with acute or convalescent COVID-19. CDR3 protein: CASSQKGLAGDLYEQYF. The base sequence is TGCGCCAGCAGCCAGAAAGGACTAGCGGGAGACCTCTACGAGCAGTACTTC.